This section outlines one T cell receptor (beta chain) sequence together with its context. The data derive from a study of beta chain features in type 1 diabetes. Study at large: Sorted cell examination encompassed roughly 110 million cells across all samples.

The authors reverse transcribed all of the isolated RNA, so sequencing captured expressed TCRB transcripts. Approximately 3.6 million reads per sample on average were obtained from naive, central memory and regulatory T cell samples. The assay was immunoSEQ multiplex PCR, and TCRdb's table has in-frame clones only and misses some. The table has about 360,000 clones, around 12% seen once. The clonotype originates from a man aged 18 to 29 in good health. Material for sequencing was naive CD4+ T cells from blood.

The CDR3 here is CASSLLAGGASYEQYF. The CDR3 bases are TGTGCCAGCAGCCTCCTAGCGGGGGGGGCCTCCTACGAGCAGTACTTC. The J gene is TRBJ2-7, the V gene TRBV14; 12 bases agree with TRBD2. The junction had 4 bases not matched to a gene; V was cut back by 4 bases and J by 0 bases. Germline V lookup: CDR1 SGHDN, CDR2 FVKESK. The CDR3 length is 16 residues.